The 21 T cell receptor beta chains below all came from one sample that was sequenced in a study of T cell repertoires in cytomegalovirus infection. These TCRs are of unknown antigen specificity. TCRdb processed the reads anew with MiXCR; each CDR3 protein has one entry. The table lists around 430,000 distinct CDR3 sequences, under 45% of them singletons. Material: cultured PBMCs, obtained from culture after CMV antigen stimulation. The receptors were sampled from a human donor in good health (CMV status not recorded). Some clones in this sample may be carry-over from other donors' samples.

The rearrangement joins TRBV7-6 to TRBJ1-1, with 7 bases aligning to TRBD1. Unmatched junction bases numbered 6, after V lost 5 bases and J lost 3 bases. The germline gives CDR1 SGHVS, CDR2 FNYEAQ. This CDR3 has 14 residues. The CDR3 DNA is TGTGCCAGCAGCGAACGGGACAGATACACTGAAGCTTTCTTT. This codes for CASSERDRYTEAFF.

In DNA, the CDR3 is TGTGCCTGGAGTATAGGACTAGCGGGATCAGATACGCAGTATTTT. Translated: CAWSIGLAGSDTQYF. The chain links TRBV30 to TRBJ2-3, with 12 bases fitting TRBD2. The CDR3 covers 15 residues. Looked up from germline, CDR1 is GTSNPN and CDR2 is SVGIG (reference sequence). V was pared by 2 bases and J by 4 bases, with 4 bases of the junction left unmatched.

The chain joins TRBV11-2 to TRBJ2-1, with D possibly TRBD2 on 5 matching bases. The V end was cut by 3 bases, the J end by 5 bases, with 11 bases between. Germline assignment: CDR1 SGHAT and CDR2 FQNNGV. This CDR3 comprises 14 residues. The DNA of the CDR3 is TGTGCCAGCAGCTTGGGCGGACTCCACAATGAGCAGTTCTTC. Residues: CASSLGGLHNEQFF.

The V and J genes are TRBV11-2 and TRBJ2-3, with 7 bases lining up with TRBD1. The junction had 6 bases not matched to a gene; V was cut back by 0 bases and J by 3 bases. The CDR3 has 16 amino acids. Germline V lookup: CDR1 SGHAT, CDR2 FQNNGV. CDR3 region: CASSLDSPGGTDTQYF. Written as DNA, the CDR3 is TGTGCCAGCAGCTTAGATTCTCCAGGGGGTACAGATACGCAGTATTTT.

This rearrangement joins TRBV12-3 or TRBV12-4 to TRBJ2-1, with D hard to call. This CDR3 contains 12 residues. Deletions cut 7 bases from V and 8 bases from J, with 12 bases between. DNA for the CDR3: TGTGCCAGCATGAAAGAGGCTGATGAGCAGTTCTTC. Translated: CASMKEADEQFF.

A few counts support this clonotype. The chain links TRBV19 to TRBJ2-7; TRBD2 is a possible D gene (6 bases). The CDR3 contains 13 residues. Trimming cost V 5 bases and J 2 bases, with 10 bases left between them. CDR1 and CDR2 from the germline V gene are LNHDA and SQIVND (reference sequence). The CDR3, as DNA: TGTGCCAGTAGTTGGGGACTCCCCTACGAGCAGTACTTC. As protein: CASSWGLPYEQYF.

The V gene is TRBV6-5, the J gene TRBJ1-2; 8 bases are a match to TRBD1. Unmatched junction bases numbered 5, after V lost 4 bases and J lost 7 bases. Germline values: CDR1 MNHEY, CDR2 SVGAGI. This CDR3 contains 13 residues. The CDR3 region is CASSFGQGGGYTF. In DNA form, the CDR3 reads TGTGCCAGCAGTTTTGGACAGGGCGGTGGCTACACCTTC.

This clonotype was observed a single time. The V gene is TRBV5-1, the J gene TRBJ2-1; a possible D gene is TRBD2 (5 bases). The V end was cut by 2 bases, the J end by 12 bases, with 12 bases between. CDR1 is SGHRS and CDR2 is YFSETQ in the germline V gene. The CDR3 spans 12 residues. The CDR3 sequence: CASSLDGETQFF. The DNA of the CDR3 is TGCGCCAGCAGCTTAGACGGGGAAACGCAGTTCTTC.

This clonotype came up once. J is TRBJ1-6 and V is TRBV5-4, with D possibly matching TRBD1 (5 bases). V lost 5 bases, J lost 7 bases, and 10 bases lay in between. The CDR3 runs 13 residues. CDR1 is SGHNT, CDR2 YYREEE, per germline (reference sequence). CDR3: CASRGTVNSPLHF. CDR3 sequence (DNA): TGTGCCAGCAGGGGGACGGTGAATTCACCCCTCCACTTT. Full variable domain (rest looked up from reference TRBV5-4 and TRBJ1-6): ETGVTQSPTHLIKTRGQQVTLRCSSQSGHNTVSWYQQALGQGPQFIFQYYREEENGRGNFPPRFSGLQFPNYSSELNVNALELDDSALYLCASRGTVNSPLHFGNGTRLTVT.

CDR3 protein: CASSQDLSGRGNNEQFF. In nucleotides, the CDR3 is TGCGCCAGCAGCCAAGATCTCAGCGGGAGAGGGAACAATGAGCAGTTCTTC. The chain employs TRBV4-3 and TRBJ2-1, with TRBD2 matching over 8 bases. Losses at the gene ends were 0 bases for V and 5 bases for J; bases not matched to a gene: 9. The CDR3 is 17 amino acids. The germline CDR1 and CDR2 sequences are LGHNA and YSLEER.

This clonotype was counted a few times. This chain uses TRBV12-3 or TRBV12-4 with TRBJ2-1, with TRBD1 identical over 7 bases. There are 15 residues in the CDR3. The V gene end was trimmed by 6 bases and the J gene end by 3 bases; junction bases not matched to a gene: 8. The CDR3 DNA reads TGTGCCAGCAGGCAGACAGGGCAAGACTACAATGAGCAGTTCTTC. It specifies CASRQTGQDYNEQFF.

This clonotype was counted once. The chain uses TRBV6-1 and TRBJ2-3, with D uncertain. The CDR3 length is 16 residues. Per germline, CDR1 MNHNS and CDR2 SASEGT. The V and J ends lost 2 bases and 2 bases respectively, with 14 bases between them. The DNA for the CDR3 is TGTGCCAGCAGTGAATTTATTAACACCCCCACAGATACGCAGTATTTT. Amino acid sequence: CASSEFINTPTDTQYF.

The chain employs TRBV19 and TRBJ1-2, with D maybe TRBD1 (6 bases). There are 14 residues in the CDR3. From germline, CDR1 is LNHDA and CDR2 SQIVND (reference sequence). V lost 6 bases and J 2 bases, leaving 13 bases between the germline ends. The CDR3 DNA follows: TGTGCCAGTAGGGCCATAGGACAGAACTATGGCTACACCTTC. This translates into CASRAIGQNYGYTF.

This clonotype was detected a few times. CDR3 bases: TGTGCCGGCCGAGGGGGGGGGGACGGCTATGGCTACACCTTC. Translation gives CAGRGGGDGYGYTF. This chain uses TRBV7-6 with TRBJ1-2; the D gene is possibly TRBD1 (6 bases). This CDR3 region has 14 residues. In germline, CDR1 is SGHVS, CDR2 FNYEAQ. V was clipped by 11 bases and J by 4 bases, with 20 bases between them.

This clonotype appeared many times. This chain joins TRBV7-2 and TRBJ2-7; 8 bases align to TRBD1. Germline loops: CDR1 SGHTA, CDR2 FQGNSA. The junction had 9 bases not matched to a gene; V was cut back by 5 bases and J by 0 bases. The CDR3 has 16 amino acids. The CDR3 DNA follows: TGTGCCAGCAGCGATAATCACAGGGGGTTCTCCTACGAGCAGTACTTC. Translation gives CASSDNHRGFSYEQYF.

The J gene is TRBJ2-7, the V gene TRBV7-6; possibly TRBD1 or TRBD2 for D (6 bases each). Per germline, CDR1 SGHVS and CDR2 FNYEAQ. CDR3 length: 15 amino acids. V gave up 5 bases and J gave up 3 bases, with 17 bases separating them. CDR3 sequence (DNA): TGTGCCAGCAGCCCCCGGGGGCTGTCAGACTACGAGCAGTACTTC. Translation: CASSPRGLSDYEQYF. Looking up the rest from reference TRBV7-6 and TRBJ2-7 gives the full variable domain: GAGVSQSPRYKVTKRGQDVALRCDPISGHVSLYWYRQALGQGPEFLTYFNYEAQQDKSGLPNDRFSAERPEGSISTLTIQRTEQRDSAMYRCASSPRGLSDYEQYFGPGTRLTVT.

The chain combines TRBV5-4 with TRBJ2-1; D uncertain. The CDR3 length is 15 residues. V was trimmed by 0 bases and J by 6 bases, leaving 13 bases between them. Germline values: CDR1 SGHNT, CDR2 YYREEE (reference sequence). CDR3 protein: CASSLGPEYSNEQFF. The CDR3, as DNA: TGTGCCAGCAGCTTGGGTCCAGAATATAGCAATGAGCAGTTCTTC.

This clonotype was seen a few times. The genes are TRBV7-6 and TRBJ2-7, with 7 bases fitting TRBD1. The trim removed 4 bases at V and 0 bases at J, leaving 3 bases unmatched. The germline V gene encodes CDR1 SGHVS and CDR2 FNYEAQ. This CDR3 has 14 amino acids. The CDR3 DNA reads as TGTGCCAGCAGCTACCGGGACAGCTCCTACGAGCAGTACTTC. Translated, it gives CASSYRDSSYEQYF.

This rearrangement joins TRBV7-8 to TRBJ2-1, with D maybe TRBD2 (5 bases). Looked up from germline, CDR1 is SGHVS and CDR2 is FQNEAQ. This CDR3 has 15 residues. Trimming cost V 6 bases and J 1 base, with 13 bases left between them. The CDR3 DNA sequence: TGTGCCAGCAGAGCCGCCGGGGTATCCTACAATGAGCAGTTCTTC. This gives the protein CASRAAGVSYNEQFF.

This clonotype was counted only a few times. This chain connects TRBV7-9 to TRBJ1-1; tentative D call: TRBD1 (5 bases). There are 11 residues in the CDR3. CDR1 is SEHNR, CDR2 FQNEAQ, per germline (reference sequence). V lost 11 bases and J lost 5, with 12 bases in between. CDR3 DNA sequence: TGTGCCGGGACCTCGGGGACTGAAGCTTTCTTT. It specifies CAGTSGTEAFF.

CDR3 coding DNA: TGTGCCAGCAGTTCACAACTTAACTATGGCTACACCTTC. This translates into CASSSQLNYGYTF. V gene TRBV12-3 or TRBV12-4 combines with J gene TRBJ1-2; D gene unclear. Between the trimmed V and J ends, which lost 4 bases and 1 base, there was a span of 7 bases. The CDR3 spans 13 residues.